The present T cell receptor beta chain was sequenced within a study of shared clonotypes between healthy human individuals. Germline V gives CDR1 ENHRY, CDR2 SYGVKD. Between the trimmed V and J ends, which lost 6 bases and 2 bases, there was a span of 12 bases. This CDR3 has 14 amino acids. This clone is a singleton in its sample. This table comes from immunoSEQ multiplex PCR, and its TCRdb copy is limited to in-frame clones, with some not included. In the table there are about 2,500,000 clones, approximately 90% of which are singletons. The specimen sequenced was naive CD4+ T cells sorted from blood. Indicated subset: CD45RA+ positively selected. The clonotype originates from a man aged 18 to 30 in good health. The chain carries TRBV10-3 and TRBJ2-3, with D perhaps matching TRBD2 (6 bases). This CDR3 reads CAISPRDTTDTQYF. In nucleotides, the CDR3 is TGTGCCATCAGCCCGCGGGATACCACAGATACGCAGTATTTT.